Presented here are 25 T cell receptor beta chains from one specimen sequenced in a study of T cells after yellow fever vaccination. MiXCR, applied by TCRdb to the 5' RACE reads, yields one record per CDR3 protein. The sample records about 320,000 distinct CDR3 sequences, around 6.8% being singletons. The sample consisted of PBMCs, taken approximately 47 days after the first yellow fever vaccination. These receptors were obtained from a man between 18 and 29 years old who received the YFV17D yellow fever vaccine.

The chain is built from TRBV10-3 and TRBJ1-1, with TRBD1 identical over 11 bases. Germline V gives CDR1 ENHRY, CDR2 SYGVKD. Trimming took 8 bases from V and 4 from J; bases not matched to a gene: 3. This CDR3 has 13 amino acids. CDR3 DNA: TGTGCCATCTCCGGGACAGGGGGCACTGAAGCTTTCTTT. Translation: CAISGTGGTEAFF.

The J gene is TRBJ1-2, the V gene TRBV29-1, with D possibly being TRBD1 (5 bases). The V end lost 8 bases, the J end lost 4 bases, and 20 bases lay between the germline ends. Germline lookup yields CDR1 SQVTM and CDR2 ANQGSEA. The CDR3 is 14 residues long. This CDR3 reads CSTSYDSSSYGYTF. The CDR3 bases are TGCAGCACCTCTTATGACAGCAGCAGCTATGGCTACACCTTC.

CDR3 sequence reads: CASSGGSQGFRGTNEKLFF. The CDR3 nucleotides read TGTGCCAGCAGTGGGGGCTCACAGGGATTTCGTGGGACTAATGAAAAACTGTTTTTT. The chain has TRBV6-1 and TRBJ1-4; the D gene is possibly TRBD1 (6 bases). Germline CDR1 is MNHNS and CDR2 is SASEGT. Trimming left V 4 bases short and J 2 bases short, with 23 bases between. This CDR3 contains 19 residues.

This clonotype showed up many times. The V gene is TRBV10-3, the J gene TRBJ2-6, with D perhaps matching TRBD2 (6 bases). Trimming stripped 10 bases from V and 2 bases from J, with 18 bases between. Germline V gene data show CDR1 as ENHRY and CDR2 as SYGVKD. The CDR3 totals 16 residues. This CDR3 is CATQPGGPAGANVLTF. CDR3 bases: TGTGCCACCCAACCCGGGGGTCCCGCTGGGGCCAACGTCCTGACTTTC.

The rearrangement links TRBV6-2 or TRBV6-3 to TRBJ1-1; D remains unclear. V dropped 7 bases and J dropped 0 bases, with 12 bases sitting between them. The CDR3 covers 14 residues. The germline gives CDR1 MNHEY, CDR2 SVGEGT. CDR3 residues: CASNPLRVNTEAFF. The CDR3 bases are TGTGCCAGCAACCCGTTAAGGGTGAACACTGAAGCTTTCTTT.

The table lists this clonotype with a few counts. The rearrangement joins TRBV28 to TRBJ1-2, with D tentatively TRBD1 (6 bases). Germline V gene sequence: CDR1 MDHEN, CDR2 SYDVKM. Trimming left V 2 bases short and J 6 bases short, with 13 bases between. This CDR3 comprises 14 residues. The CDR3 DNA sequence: TGTGCCAGCAGTTTACTGGGGGGCGAAAATGGCTACACCTTC. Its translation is CASSLLGGENGYTF.

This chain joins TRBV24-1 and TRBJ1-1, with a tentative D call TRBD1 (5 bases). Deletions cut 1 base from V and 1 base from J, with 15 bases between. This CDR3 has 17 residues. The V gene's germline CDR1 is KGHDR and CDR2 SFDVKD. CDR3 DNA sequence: TGTGCCACCAGTGATTTTTGCAGGGCGTATTCGAACACTGAAGCTTTCTTT. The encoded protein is CATSDFCRAYSNTEAFF.

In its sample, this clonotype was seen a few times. The CDR3 DNA sequence: TGTGCCAGCAGCTTAAAGGCAGATACGCAGTATTTT. Translation: CASSLKADTQYF. This chain uses TRBV7-6 with TRBJ2-3, with D hard to call. Looked up from germline, CDR1 is SGHVS and CDR2 is FNYEAQ. This CDR3 is 12 amino acids long. The V and J ends lost 2 bases and 4 bases respectively, with 4 bases between them. The complete variable domain, with remaining parts taken from reference TRBV7-6 and TRBJ2-3, reads GAGVSQSPRYKVTKRGQDVALRCDPISGHVSLYWYRQALGQGPEFLTYFNYEAQQDKSGLPNDRFSAERPEGSISTLTIQRTEQRDSAMYRCASSLKADTQYFGPGTRLTVL.

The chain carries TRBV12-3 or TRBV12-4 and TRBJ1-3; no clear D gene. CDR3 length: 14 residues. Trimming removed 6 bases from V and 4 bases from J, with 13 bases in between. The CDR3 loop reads CASSYRFGGNTIYF. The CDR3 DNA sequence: TGTGCCAGCAGCTATCGGTTCGGGGGAAACACCATATATTTT.

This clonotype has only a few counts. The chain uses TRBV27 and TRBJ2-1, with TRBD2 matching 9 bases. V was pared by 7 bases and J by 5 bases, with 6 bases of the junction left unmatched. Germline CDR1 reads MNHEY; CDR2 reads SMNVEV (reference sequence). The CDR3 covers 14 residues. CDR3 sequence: CASKIAGVNNEQFF. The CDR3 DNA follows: TGTGCCAGCAAGATAGCGGGGGTGAACAATGAGCAGTTCTTC.

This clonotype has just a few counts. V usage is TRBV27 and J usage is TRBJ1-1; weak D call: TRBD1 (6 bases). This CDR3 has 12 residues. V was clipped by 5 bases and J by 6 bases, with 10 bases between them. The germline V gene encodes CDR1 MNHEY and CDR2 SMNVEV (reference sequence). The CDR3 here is CASSLGGAEAFF. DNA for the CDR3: TGTGCCAGCAGTCTAGGGGGGGCTGAAGCTTTCTTT.

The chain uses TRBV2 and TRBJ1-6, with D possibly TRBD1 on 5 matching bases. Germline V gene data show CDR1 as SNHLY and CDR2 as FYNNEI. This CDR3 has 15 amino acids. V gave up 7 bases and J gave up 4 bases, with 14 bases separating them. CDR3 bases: TGTGCCAGCAACTCTGGGACGGCGTATAATTCACCCCTCCACTTT. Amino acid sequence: CASNSGTAYNSPLHF.

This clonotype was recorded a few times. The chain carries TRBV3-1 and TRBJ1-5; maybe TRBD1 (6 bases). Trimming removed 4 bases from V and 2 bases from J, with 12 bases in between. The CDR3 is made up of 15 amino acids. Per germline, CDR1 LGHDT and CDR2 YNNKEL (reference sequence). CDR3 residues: CASSRGKGGNQPQHF. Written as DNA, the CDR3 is TGTGCCAGCAGCCGAGGGAAGGGGGGCAATCAGCCCCAGCATTTT.

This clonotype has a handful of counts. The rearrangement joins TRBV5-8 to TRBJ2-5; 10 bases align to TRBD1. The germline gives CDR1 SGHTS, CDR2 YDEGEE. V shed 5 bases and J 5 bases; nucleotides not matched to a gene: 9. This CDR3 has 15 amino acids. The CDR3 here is CASSTTGTGVETQYF. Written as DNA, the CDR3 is TGTGCCAGCAGTACAACCGGGACAGGGGTTGAGACCCAGTACTTC.

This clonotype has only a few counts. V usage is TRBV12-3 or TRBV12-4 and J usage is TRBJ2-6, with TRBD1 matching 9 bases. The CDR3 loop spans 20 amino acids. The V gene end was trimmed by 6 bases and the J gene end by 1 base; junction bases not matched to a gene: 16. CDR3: CASSATRAGQGTSGANVLTF. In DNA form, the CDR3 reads TGTGCCAGCAGCGCCACCCGAGCTGGACAGGGGACTTCTGGGGCCAACGTCCTGACTTTC.

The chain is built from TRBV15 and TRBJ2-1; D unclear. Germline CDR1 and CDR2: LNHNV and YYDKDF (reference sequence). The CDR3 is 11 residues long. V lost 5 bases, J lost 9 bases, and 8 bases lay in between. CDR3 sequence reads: CATSGWSEQFF. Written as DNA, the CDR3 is TGTGCCACCAGCGGATGGAGTGAGCAGTTCTTC.

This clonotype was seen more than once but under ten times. The CDR3 is CSARDPGKDMGNSPLHF. Written as DNA, the CDR3 is TGCAGTGCTAGAGACCCCGGGAAGGATATGGGTAATTCACCCCTCCACTTT. This chain links TRBV20-1 with TRBJ1-6; D unresolved. The CDR3 sequence is 17 residues long. Deletions cut 0 bases from V and 6 bases from J, with 18 bases between. Germline CDR1 DFQATT, CDR2 SNEGSKA (reference sequence).

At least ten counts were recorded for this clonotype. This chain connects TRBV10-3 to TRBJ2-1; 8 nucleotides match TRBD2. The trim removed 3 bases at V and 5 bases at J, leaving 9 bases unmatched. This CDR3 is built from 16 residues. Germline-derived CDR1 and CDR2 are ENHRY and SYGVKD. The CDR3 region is CAISDSRGGRNNEQFF. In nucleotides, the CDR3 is TGTGCCATCAGTGACTCACGGGGGGGCCGGAACAATGAGCAGTTCTTC.

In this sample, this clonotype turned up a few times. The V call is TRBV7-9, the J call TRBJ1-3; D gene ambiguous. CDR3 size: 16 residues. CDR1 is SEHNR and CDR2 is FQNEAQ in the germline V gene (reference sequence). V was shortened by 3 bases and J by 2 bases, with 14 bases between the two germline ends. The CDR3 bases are TGTGCCAGCAGCTTGGATCAGAGAAGAACTGGAAACACCATATATTTT. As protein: CASSLDQRRTGNTIYF.

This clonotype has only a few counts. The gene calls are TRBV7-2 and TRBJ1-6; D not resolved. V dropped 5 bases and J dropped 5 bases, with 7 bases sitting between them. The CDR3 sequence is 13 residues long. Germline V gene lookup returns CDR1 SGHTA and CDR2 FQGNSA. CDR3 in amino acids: CASSQFNNSPLHF. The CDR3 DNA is TGTGCCAGCAGCCAATTCAATAATTCACCCCTCCACTTT.

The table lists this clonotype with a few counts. CDR3 region: CASSLAGRSPLHF. The CDR3 DNA reads as TGCGCCAGCAGCTTGGCCGGGCGCTCACCCCTCCACTTT. J is TRBJ1-6 and V is TRBV5-1; D unresolved. The CDR3 has 13 residues. V was shortened by 0 bases and J by 10 bases, with 8 bases between the two germline ends. CDR1 is SGHRS, CDR2 YFSETQ, per germline. The whole variable domain, remainder taken from reference TRBV5-1 and TRBJ1-6, is KAGVTQTPRYLIKTRGQQVTLSCSPISGHRSVSWYQQTPGQGLQFLFEYFSETQRNKGNFPGRFSGRQFSNSRSEMNVSTLELGDSALYLCASSLAGRSPLHFGNGTRLTVT.

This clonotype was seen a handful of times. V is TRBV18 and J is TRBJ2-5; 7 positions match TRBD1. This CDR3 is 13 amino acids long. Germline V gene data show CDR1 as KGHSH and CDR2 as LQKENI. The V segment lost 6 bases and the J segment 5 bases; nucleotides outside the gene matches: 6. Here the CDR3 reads CASSAGQAETQYF. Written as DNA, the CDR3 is TGTGCCAGCTCCGCCGGACAGGCGGAGACCCAGTACTTC.

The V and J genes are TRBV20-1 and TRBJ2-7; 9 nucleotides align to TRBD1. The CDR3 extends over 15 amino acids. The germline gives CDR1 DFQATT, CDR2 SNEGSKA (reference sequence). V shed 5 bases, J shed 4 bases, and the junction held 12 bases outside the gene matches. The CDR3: CSASGDRDHLYEQYF. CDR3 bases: TGCAGTGCTTCCGGGGACAGGGACCACCTTTACGAGCAGTACTTC.

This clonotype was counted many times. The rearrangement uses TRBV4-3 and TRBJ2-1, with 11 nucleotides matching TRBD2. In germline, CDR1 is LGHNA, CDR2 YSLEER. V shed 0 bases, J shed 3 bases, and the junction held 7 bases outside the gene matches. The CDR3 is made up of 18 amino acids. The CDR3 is CASSQDDLGTSGYNEQFF. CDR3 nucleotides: TGCGCCAGCAGCCAAGATGACCTGGGGACTAGCGGCTACAATGAGCAGTTCTTC.

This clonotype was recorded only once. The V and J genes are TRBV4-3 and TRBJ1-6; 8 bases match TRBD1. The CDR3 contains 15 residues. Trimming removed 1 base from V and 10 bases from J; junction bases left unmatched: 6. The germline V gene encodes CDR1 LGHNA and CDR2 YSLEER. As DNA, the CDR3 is TGCGCCAGCAGCCAAGCCGGGACAGGAATATCACCCCTCCACTTT. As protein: CASSQAGTGISPLHF.